Below are 15 T cell receptor beta chains sequenced from a single sample in a study of blood T cells in healthy people across ages. A second PCR of roughly 7 to 11 cycles used a sample-barcoded 5' primer and a J-beta primer mix. TCRdb re-derived calls from the 5' RACE reads in MiXCR, one entry per CDR3 protein. The sample consists of about 780,000 distinct CDR3 sequences, about 47% of them appearing once. Sequencing was carried out using blood. The receptors derive from a man at least 80 years old in good health.

The rearrangement links TRBV5-5 to TRBJ2-5; D might be TRBD1 or TRBD2, each matching 5 bases. Looked up from germline, CDR1 is SGHKS and CDR2 is YYEKEE (reference sequence). The CDR3 sequence is 14 residues long. Trimming took off 0 bases at V and 5 bases at J, with 11 bases between the two ends. The CDR3: CASSLARGLETQYF. DNA for the CDR3: TGTGCCAGCAGCTTGGCACGGGGCTTGGAGACCCAGTACTTC. Full variable domain (missing parts from reference TRBV5-5 and TRBJ2-5): DAGVTQSPTHLIKTRGQQVTLRCSPISGHKSVSWYQQVLGQGPQFIFQYYEKEERGRGNFPDRFSARQFPNYSSELNVNALLLGDSALYLCASSLARGLETQYFGPGTRLLVL.

This clonotype was found a few times. V and J are TRBV5-1 and TRBJ2-7; TRBD2 aligns across 8 bases. From germline, CDR1 is SGHRS and CDR2 YFSETQ. The CDR3 consists of 15 residues. With V trimmed by 4 bases and J by 6 bases, 12 bases remained unmatched. CDR3 residues: CASSPEGTRSSEQYF. The CDR3 nucleotides read TGCGCCAGCAGCCCGGAGGGGACTAGATCGTCCGAGCAGTACTTC.

This chain connects TRBV12-3 or TRBV12-4 to TRBJ2-3, with 14 bases fitting TRBD2. J was trimmed by 4 bases and V by 7 bases; bases with no gene match: 4. The CDR3 consists of 15 residues. The CDR3 DNA follows: TGTGCCAGCACCCAGACTAGCGGGAGGGCAGATACGCAGTATTTT. It translates to CASTQTSGRADTQYF.

The chain employs TRBV9 and TRBJ2-7; D not certain. The CDR3 spans 14 residues. V lost 0 bases and J lost 2, with 9 bases in between. From germline, CDR1 is SGDLS and CDR2 YYNGEE. The CDR3 DNA reads as TGTGCCAGCAGCGTAGGGGCCGTTGCCTACGAGCAGTACTTC. Protein: CASSVGAVAYEQYF.

The CDR3 loop is CASSLSPTGNGTDTQYF. The CDR3 DNA reads TGTGCCAGCAGCTTGTCCCCGACGGGGAACGGCACAGATACGCAGTATTTT. The chain links TRBV7-4 to TRBJ2-3; a possible D gene is TRBD2 (5 bases). CDR1 and CDR2 (germline): SGHVT, SQSDAQ. V lost 3 bases to trimming and J lost 1 base, with 17 bases between them. This CDR3 comprises 17 residues.

This clonotype was counted a single time. The gene calls are TRBV29-1 and TRBJ1-1, with TRBD1 matching over 7 bases. The V and J ends lost 2 bases and 4 bases, in that order; junction bases with no gene match: 7. CDR1 is SQVTM, CDR2 ANQGSEA, per germline. The CDR3 is made up of 14 amino acids. The CDR3: CSVEMGRGSTEAFF. The CDR3 coding sequence is TGCAGCGTTGAAATGGGCAGGGGGTCCACTGAAGCTTTCTTT.

This clonotype showed up just once. The CDR3 DNA follows: TGTGCCAGCAGACGGGACAGGGTGGTCCCCGGGGAGCTGTTTTTT. Translation: CASRRDRVVPGELFF. The chain couples TRBV12-3 or TRBV12-4 to TRBJ2-2; TRBD1 aligns across 9 bases. The CDR3 runs to 15 residues. The ends lost 6 bases at V and 6 bases at J; junction bases unmatched: 8.

This clonotype occurred a few times. The gene calls are TRBV27 and TRBJ1-1; no clear D gene. Germline-derived CDR1 and CDR2 are MNHEY and SMNVEV (reference sequence). This CDR3 has 13 amino acids. V shed 6 bases and J shed 3 bases, with 11 bases lying between them. This chain's CDR3 is CASSQSRDTEAFF. CDR3 DNA: TGTGCCAGCAGCCAATCAAGGGACACTGAAGCTTTCTTT.

This clonotype has more than one count but fewer than ten. The CDR3 loop is CASSIGRSGANVLTF. CDR3 bases: TGTGCCAGCTCAATCGGTCGCTCTGGGGCCAACGTCCTGACTTTC. V and J are TRBV18 and TRBJ2-6; the D is unclear. The CDR3 contains 15 residues. V lost 5 bases and J lost 0, with 8 bases in between. CDR1 is KGHSH, CDR2 LQKENI, per germline.

Details on this clonotype: This may come from a read error, since a much larger clone is one base off. This CDR3 reads CASSPLNRVQETQYF. The CDR3 DNA follows: TGTGCCAGCTCACCTCTGAACAGGGTCCAAGAGACCCAGTACTTC. This chain connects TRBV18 to TRBJ2-5; D might be TRBD1 (6 bases). Between the trimmed V and J ends, which lost 3 bases and 1 base, there was a span of 12 bases. CDR1 and CDR2 (germline): KGHSH, LQKENI. This CDR3 is built from 15 residues.

The chain combines TRBV14 with TRBJ2-3, with D maybe TRBD2 (5 bases). Trimming took 0 bases from V and 2 from J, leaving 9 bases between them. This CDR3 has 15 residues. Per the germline V gene, CDR1 is SGHDN and CDR2 is FVKESK. The CDR3 DNA reads TGTGCCAGCAGCCAAGATCGAGGGAACACAGATACGCAGTATTTT. Encoded protein: CASSQDRGNTDTQYF.

This clonotype turned up a few times. This chain joins TRBV20-1 and TRBJ2-3; 7 nucleotides align to TRBD2. There are 16 residues in the CDR3. The germline gives CDR1 DFQATT, CDR2 SNEGSKA (reference sequence). V was pared by 6 bases and J by 4 bases, with 16 bases of the junction left unmatched. The CDR3 DNA reads as TGCAGTGCCGGGTCGGCGGGGGAGGGGTGGGCAGATACGCAGTATTTT. Its protein product is CSAGSAGEGWADTQYF.

The CDR3 is CASSPGASGKGGYNEQYF. The CDR3 region has the DNA TGTGCCAGCAGCCCCGGGGCTAGCGGTAAAGGAGGGTACAATGAGCAGTACTTC. The rearrangement uses TRBV13 and TRBJ2-5; 7 bases line up with TRBD2. The CDR3 spans 18 residues. The V gene's germline CDR1 is PRHDT and CDR2 FYEKMQ (reference sequence). The V and J ends lost 5 bases and 11 bases, in that order; junction bases with no gene match: 26.

This clonotype was seen once. The V call is TRBV14, the J call TRBJ2-4; D unresolved. Deletions cut 1 base from V and 0 bases from J, with 4 bases between. This CDR3 comprises 14 residues. Germline lookup yields CDR1 SGHDN and CDR2 FVKESK. CDR3 in DNA: TGTGCCAGCAGCCAAGTGGGAGCCAAAAACATTCAGTACTTC. Amino acid sequence: CASSQVGAKNIQYF.

J is TRBJ2-7 and V is TRBV14, with TRBD2 identical over 14 bases. With V trimmed by 3 bases and J by 5 bases, 15 bases remained unmatched. CDR1 is SGHDN, CDR2 FVKESK, per germline. CDR3 size: 19 residues. The CDR3, as DNA: TGTGCCAGCAGCCACCTGACTAGCGGGAGGGCCCTCAGGGTGGACGAGCAGTACTTC. Translation gives CASSHLTSGRALRVDEQYF.